One sample yielded the 22 T cell receptor beta chains listed below, sequenced in a study of T cells in localized non-small cell lung cancer. Clones were sequenced by immunoSEQ multiplex PCR, and TCRdb holds only the in-frame ones, with some missing. The data hold under 50,000 clones, with roughly 86% observed a single time. The sample here was PBMCs, taken before any cancer treatment. The receptors come from a man aged 35-75 years with stage II lung adenocarcinoma.

Here the CDR3 reads CAWSVGGSGDEKLFF. The CDR3 nucleotides read TGTGCCTGGAGTGTGGGCGGGTCTGGGGATGAAAAACTGTTTTTT. The chain couples TRBV30 to TRBJ1-4; D gene unclear. Trimming pared 0 bases from V and 6 bases from J, leaving 14 bases between. The germline gives CDR1 GTSNPN, CDR2 SVGIG (reference sequence). The CDR3 has 15 amino acids.

This chain joins TRBV25-1 and TRBJ1-3; D is unclear. V lost 6 bases, J lost 0 bases, and 6 bases lay in between. CDR1 and CDR2 from the germline V gene are MGHDK and SYGVNS. This CDR3 has 13 amino acids. CDR3 in DNA: TGTGCCAGCAGGGTCAGCTCTGGAAACACCATATATTTT. It translates to CASRVSSGNTIYF. Full variable domain (rest looked up from reference TRBV25-1 and TRBJ1-3): EADIYQTPRYLVIGTGKKITLECSQTMGHDKMYWYQQDPGMELHLIHYSYGVNSTEKGDLSSESTVSRIRTEHFPLTLESARPSHTSQYLCASRVSSGNTIYFGEGSWLTVV.

The J gene is TRBJ2-5, the V gene TRBV5-1; tentative D call: TRBD2 (6 bases). The length of the CDR3 is 13 residues. CDR1 is SGHRS and CDR2 is YFSETQ in the germline V gene. Between the trimmed V and J ends, which lost 4 bases and 9 bases, there was a span of 16 bases. The CDR3 sequence is CASSETLGGSQYF. The CDR3 DNA reads TGCGCCAGCAGCGAAACCCTCGGAGGGTCCCAGTACTTC.

The rearrangement uses TRBV5-1 and TRBJ1-6; weak D call: TRBD1 (6 bases). The CDR3 spans 16 residues. CDR1 is SGHRS and CDR2 is YFSETQ in the germline V gene. Trimming stripped 5 bases from V and 9 bases from J, with 21 bases between. The CDR3 reads CASRTGLGGQPSPLHF. CDR3 coding DNA: TGCGCCAGCAGGACTGGTTTGGGGGGCCAGCCTTCACCCCTCCACTTT.

The rearrangement uses TRBV30 and TRBJ1-1, with 9 bases fitting TRBD1. CDR1 is GTSNPN and CDR2 is SVGIG in the germline V gene (reference sequence). J gave up 4 bases and V 4 bases, and 10 bases lay outside the gene matches. The CDR3 runs 15 residues. The CDR3 DNA reads as TGTGCCTGGAATGACAGGGGGATTGGAGGCACTGAAGCTTTCTTT. Translation: CAWNDRGIGGTEAFF.

The chain recombines TRBV4-1 with TRBJ2-7, with D perhaps TRBD2 (6 bases). The V end lost 4 bases, the J end lost 2 bases, and 15 bases lay between the germline ends. This CDR3 is 15 amino acids long. Germline loops: CDR1 MGHRA, CDR2 YSYEKL. CDR3 region: CASSLILGGAYEQYV. Written as DNA, the CDR3 is TGCGCCAGCAGCCTAATCCTGGGCGGGGCCTACGAGCAGTACGTC.

This chain uses TRBV18 with TRBJ2-5; 9 bases agree with TRBD2. This CDR3 has 15 amino acids. Germline V gene data show CDR1 as KGHSH and CDR2 as LQKENI. Unmatched junction bases numbered 3, after V lost 2 bases and J lost 2 bases. The CDR3 loop is CASSPASGVQETQYF. The CDR3 DNA reads as TGTGCCAGCTCACCAGCTAGCGGGGTTCAAGAGACCCAGTACTTC.

V gene TRBV25-1 combines with J gene TRBJ2-7; TRBD1 aligns across 8 bases. Germline loops: CDR1 MGHDK, CDR2 SYGVNS. Losses at the gene ends were 4 bases for V and 3 bases for J; bases not matched to a gene: 5. The CDR3 covers 14 residues. CDR3 in amino acids: CASSGVGQDYEQYF. The CDR3 bases are TGTGCCAGCAGTGGGGTGGGACAGGACTACGAGCAGTACTTC.

This chain uses TRBV5-8 with TRBJ1-1; the match to TRBD1 covers 7 bases. V lost 3 bases to trimming and J lost 3 bases; unmatched junction nucleotides: 2. This CDR3 is 13 amino acids long. Germline CDR1 reads SGHTS; CDR2 reads YDEGEE. For the CDR3, the DNA is TGTGCCAGCAGCTCGACAGGGCACACTGAAGCTTTCTTT. This sequence encodes CASSSTGHTEAFF.

V gene TRBV7-2 combines with J gene TRBJ1-2, with 8 bases lining up with TRBD1. The length of the CDR3 is 13 residues. The germline V gene has CDR1 SGHTA and CDR2 FQGNSA. V lost 5 bases and J lost 2; bases outside the gene matches: 1. In nucleotides, the CDR3 is TGTGCCAGCAGCCGGGACAGGAACTATGGCTACACCTTC. This sequence encodes CASSRDRNYGYTF.

In nucleotides, the CDR3 is TGTGCCAGCAGGAGAGAACCTGGGGTGCAAGAGACCCAGTACTTC. Encoded protein: CASRREPGVQETQYF. The chain links TRBV2 to TRBJ2-5; D is unresolved. Germline V CDR1 and CDR2: SNHLY, FYNNEI. CDR3 length equals 15 residues. V was cut by 6 bases and J by 2 bases, with 16 bases left in between.

The chain uses TRBV6-5 and TRBJ2-4, with TRBD1 matching over 11 bases. CDR3 length: 15 residues. With V trimmed by 5 bases and J by 8 bases, 8 bases remained unmatched. The germline gives CDR1 MNHEY, CDR2 SVGAGI. The CDR3 sequence: CASSRTGGSMDIQYF. The CDR3 DNA follows: TGTGCCAGCAGTCGGACAGGGGGCAGTATGGACATTCAGTACTTC.

The V gene is TRBV19, the J gene TRBJ2-1; 10 bases fit TRBD2. J gave up 6 bases and V 1 base, and 9 bases lay outside the gene matches. Germline assignment: CDR1 LNHDA and CDR2 SQIVND (reference sequence). The CDR3 is made up of 17 amino acids. The DNA of the CDR3 is TGTGCCAGTAGTATAGCTTTTACCGGGACTAGCGTCAATGAGCAGTTCTTC. It specifies CASSIAFTGTSVNEQFF.

V usage is TRBV29-1 and J usage is TRBJ2-4, with D possibly being TRBD2 (6 bases). The CDR3 has 15 amino acids. V was trimmed by 7 bases and J by 3 bases, leaving 19 bases between them. The germline V gene has CDR1 SQVTM and CDR2 ANQGSEA. CDR3 coding DNA: TGCAGCGCAACAATCGGGGGTGTCGGCAAAAACATTCAGTACTTC. Encoded protein: CSATIGGVGKNIQYF.

This chain links TRBV5-6 with TRBJ1-2; no definite D call. The V gene lost 4 bases and the J gene lost 3 bases, with 16 bases spanning the gap. Germline CDR1 reads SGHDT; CDR2 reads YYEEEE. The CDR3 has 15 residues. The DNA of the CDR3 is TGTGCCAGCAGCCCAGCGGGAGGGAGTCACTATGGCTACACCTTC. Amino acid sequence: CASSPAGGSHYGYTF. Looking up the rest from reference TRBV5-6 and TRBJ1-2 gives the full variable domain: DAGVTQSPTHLIKTRGQQVTLRCSPKSGHDTVSWYQQALGQGPQFIFQYYEEEERQRGNFPDRFSGHQFPNYSSELNVNALLLGDSALYLCASSPAGGSHYGYTFGSGTRLTVV.

This chain joins TRBV18 and TRBJ2-7; TRBD1 agrees at 8 bases. This CDR3 region has 18 residues. Trimming took 4 bases from V and 1 from J; bases not matched to a gene: 15. Germline CDR1 reads KGHSH; CDR2 reads LQKENI. The CDR3 DNA is TGTGCCAGCTCACTTAACCGGCAGGGGACAGGTATTTCCTACGAGCAGTACTTC. This codes for CASSLNRQGTGISYEQYF.

By proportion, this clone is medium-sized. J is TRBJ1-2 and V is TRBV19; 10 bases match TRBD1. This CDR3 comprises 14 residues. CDR1 is LNHDA, CDR2 SQIVND, per germline (reference sequence). Germline trimming cut 2 bases from V and 4 bases from J; bases unmatched to any gene: 1. The CDR3 protein is CASSIRTGGYGYTF. In DNA, the CDR3 is TGTGCCAGTAGTATAAGGACAGGGGGCTATGGCTACACCTTC.

The chain couples TRBV19 to TRBJ1-5, with 7 bases fitting TRBD1. Trimming removed 9 bases from V and 3 bases from J; junction bases left unmatched: 8. The CDR3 contains 14 residues. Germline-derived CDR1 and CDR2 are LNHDA and SQIVND (reference sequence). The CDR3 sequence: CASTGVEVNQPQHF. Written as DNA, the CDR3 is TGTGCCAGCACAGGGGTAGAGGTCAATCAGCCCCAGCATTTT. Complete variable domain (other parts from reference TRBV19 and TRBJ1-5): DGGITQSPKYLFRKEGQNVTLSCEQNLNHDAMYWYRQDPGQGLRLIYYSQIVNDFQKGDIAEGYSVSREKKESFPLTVTSAQKNPTAFYLCASTGVEVNQPQHFGDGTRLSIL.

The chain uses TRBV28 and TRBJ1-1; no firm D call. The CDR3 runs 17 residues. From germline, CDR1 is MDHEN and CDR2 SYDVKM. Trimming cost V 8 bases and J 0 bases, with 22 bases left between them. CDR3 loop: CASATTGTLSMNTEAFF. The CDR3 DNA sequence: TGTGCCAGCGCAACTACGGGCACCCTGTCAATGAACACTGAAGCTTTCTTT. Drawing the rest from reference TRBV28 and TRBJ1-1, the complete variable domain is DVKVTQSSRYLVKRTGEKVFLECVQDMDHENMFWYRQDPGLGLRLIYFSYDVKMKEKGDIPEGYSVSREKKERFSLILESASTNQTSMYLCASATTGTLSMNTEAFFGQGTRLTVV.

The count of this clone is one. The chain is built from TRBV29-1 and TRBJ1-2; possible D gene TRBD1, 6 bases. The length of the CDR3 is 17 residues. The germline V and J ends were trimmed by 1 base and 3 bases, with 21 bases remaining between them. CDR1 is SQVTM and CDR2 is ANQGSEA in the germline V gene. The CDR3 sequence: CSVEVKSPGVRDYGYTF. The CDR3, as DNA: TGCAGCGTTGAAGTCAAGTCCCCAGGGGTTAGGGACTATGGCTACACCTTC.

The rearrangement joins TRBV18 to TRBJ2-6; tentatively, D is TRBD1 (6 bases). The CDR3 has 17 amino acids. Trimming pared 5 bases from V and 4 bases from J, leaving 18 bases between. Germline assignment: CDR1 KGHSH and CDR2 LQKENI. The CDR3 nucleotides are TGTGCCAGCTCATCGGGCACAACAGGGTTAGGGGCCAACGTCCTGACTTTC. Its protein is CASSSGTTGLGANVLTF.

The chain joins TRBV6-1 to TRBJ2-5; D is undetermined. The CDR3 extends over 15 amino acids. The ends were cut back, 2 bases at V and 0 bases at J, with 10 bases in the middle. Germline lookup yields CDR1 MNHNS and CDR2 SASEGT. The CDR3 DNA is TGTGCCAGCAGTGAAAGGCCGAGTTACCAAGAGACCCAGTACTTC. Translated: CASSERPSYQETQYF.